This is a list of T cell receptor beta chains from one sample in a study of shared clonotypes between healthy human individuals. Here immunoSEQ multiplex PCR was the method, and the copy in TCRdb shows in-frame clones only, minus some. The sample contains over a million clones, around 78% of which appear only once. Material: memory CD4+ T cells from PBMCs. These receptor sequences come from a man in his late teens or twenties in good health. Some clones in this sample may be carry-over from other donors' samples. The CDR3 runs from the conserved cysteine through the conserved F or W. Fields, in order: V gene, J gene, CDR3 protein.

v_call: TRBV5-4; j_call: TRBJ2-2; cdr3_aa: CASSLGFGTGSNTGELFF
v_call: TRBV5-1; j_call: TRBJ1-1; cdr3_aa: CASSLFGMNTEAFF
v_call: TRBV28; j_call: TRBJ1-5; cdr3_aa: CASSLGQGHQPQHF
v_call: TRBV6-5; j_call: TRBJ2-1; cdr3_aa: CASSYSREGREQFF
v_call: TRBV5-4; j_call: TRBJ1-1; cdr3_aa: CASMVSGNTEAFF
v_call: TRBV6-5; j_call: TRBJ2-4; cdr3_aa: CASSYSISGIKNIQYF
v_call: TRBV6-5; j_call: TRBJ2-7; cdr3_aa: CASREDAEGYEQYF
v_call: TRBV9; j_call: TRBJ1-2; cdr3_aa: CASSSFGGYTF
v_call: TRBV20-1; j_call: TRBJ2-7; cdr3_aa: CSASRSDEQYF
v_call: TRBV7-3; j_call: TRBJ2-2; cdr3_aa: CASSLLGTGELFF
v_call: TRBV28; j_call: TRBJ1-5; cdr3_aa: CAIRGLDNQPQHF
v_call: TRBV30; j_call: TRBJ1-1; cdr3_aa: CAWKEEGTEAFF
v_call: TRBV4-1; j_call: TRBJ2-3; cdr3_aa: CASSPPRRGAGTDTQYF
v_call: TRBV28; j_call: TRBJ1-2; cdr3_aa: CASSLSQIRSVIDYTF
v_call: TRBV6-5; j_call: TRBJ2-5; cdr3_aa: CASSYREGTETQYF
v_call: TRBV5-1; j_call: TRBJ2-1; cdr3_aa: CASSLGLAGVFDEQFF
v_call: TRBV7-2; j_call: TRBJ1-3; cdr3_aa: CASSLQQGARGNTIYF
v_call: TRBV11-2; j_call: TRBJ2-3; cdr3_aa: CASSLTRGTDTQYF
v_call: TRBV7-9; j_call: TRBJ2-7; cdr3_aa: CASSLGLYYEQYF
v_call: TRBV18; j_call: TRBJ1-1; cdr3_aa: CASSLTDGNTEAFF
v_call: TRBV5-1; j_call: TRBJ2-1; cdr3_aa: CASSSIQAGTSGRVDEQFF
v_call: TRBV11-2; j_call: TRBJ2-1; cdr3_aa: CASRRRDIYNEQFF
v_call: TRBV7-9; j_call: TRBJ1-4; cdr3_aa: CASSLDGTATNEKLFF
v_call: TRBV5-1; j_call: TRBJ2-7; cdr3_aa: CASSFDPGSYEQYF
v_call: TRBV29-1; j_call: TRBJ2-5; cdr3_aa: CSVVLAVQETQYF
v_call: TRBV4-1; j_call: TRBJ2-1; cdr3_aa: CASSQRPRVDEQFF
v_call: TRBV6-5; j_call: TRBJ2-7; cdr3_aa: CASRFTGRSYEQYF
v_call: TRBV5-6; j_call: TRBJ1-2; cdr3_aa: CASSRDRARYGYTF
v_call: TRBV7-9; j_call: TRBJ1-1; cdr3_aa: CASSSQSGDTEAFF
v_call: TRBV28; j_call: TRBJ1-2; cdr3_aa: CASSLWQGGKSYGYTF
v_call: TRBV28; j_call: TRBJ1-2; cdr3_aa: CASRTGTGGPYGYTF
v_call: TRBV7-2; j_call: TRBJ2-7; cdr3_aa: CASSLKSSRSEQYF
v_call: TRBV5-8; j_call: TRBJ2-3; cdr3_aa: CASSLGRSTDTQYF
v_call: TRBV6-1; j_call: TRBJ1-1; cdr3_aa: CASRYTEAFF
v_call: TRBV2; j_call: TRBJ1-1; cdr3_aa: CASMILRRNTEAFF
v_call: TRBV7-2; j_call: TRBJ2-6; cdr3_aa: CASSWRGMGSGANVLTF
v_call: TRBV30; j_call: TRBJ1-1; cdr3_aa: CAWSGGGPGLEAFF
v_call: TRBV15; j_call: TRBJ1-4; cdr3_aa: CATSRDNREKLFF
v_call: TRBV7-2; j_call: TRBJ2-7; cdr3_aa: CATLLYGTYEQYF
v_call: TRBV18; j_call: TRBJ1-2; cdr3_aa: CASSPPGYFDGYTF
v_call: TRBV28; j_call: TRBJ2-7; cdr3_aa: CASSPPLGPTYEQYF
v_call: TRBV29-1; j_call: TRBJ2-3; cdr3_aa: CSVEDGFGADTQYF
v_call: TRBV7-2; j_call: TRBJ2-4; cdr3_aa: CASSLLPGGLAKNIQYF
v_call: TRBV27; j_call: TRBJ1-1; cdr3_aa: CASSLYRTGQGTEAFF
v_call: TRBV7-2; j_call: TRBJ2-1; cdr3_aa: CASSRDYNEQFF
v_call: TRBV11-2; j_call: TRBJ2-5; cdr3_aa: CASSLDPGQGGWETQYF
v_call: TRBV4-3; j_call: TRBJ2-1; cdr3_aa: CASSQEGLAGGEEQFF